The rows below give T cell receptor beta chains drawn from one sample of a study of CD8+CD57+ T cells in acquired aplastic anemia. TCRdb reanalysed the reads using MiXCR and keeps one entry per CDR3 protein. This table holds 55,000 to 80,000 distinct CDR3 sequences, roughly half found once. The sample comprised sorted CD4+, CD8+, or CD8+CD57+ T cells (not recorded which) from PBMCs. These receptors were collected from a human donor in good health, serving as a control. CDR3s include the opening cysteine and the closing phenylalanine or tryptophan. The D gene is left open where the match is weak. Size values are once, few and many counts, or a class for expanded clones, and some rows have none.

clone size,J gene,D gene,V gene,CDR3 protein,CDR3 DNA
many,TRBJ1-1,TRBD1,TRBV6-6,CASEGDRLRYTEAFF,TGTGCCAGCGAGGGGGACAGGTTACGCTACACTGAAGCTTTCTTT
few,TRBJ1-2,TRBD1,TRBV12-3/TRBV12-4,CASSLVAGGDYGYTF,TGTGCCAGCAGTTTAGTGGCAGGGGGCGACTATGGCTACACCTTC
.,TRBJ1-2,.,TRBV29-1,CSAQGESDSNYGYTF,TGCAGCGCACAAGGAGAGTCCGATTCTAACTATGGCTACACCTTC
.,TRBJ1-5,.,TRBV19,CASRGPMMPQHF,TGTGCCAGCAGAGGGCCGATGATGCCTCAGCATTTT
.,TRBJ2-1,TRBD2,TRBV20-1,CSARDLAGGLRNEQFF,TGCAGTGCTAGAGATCTTGCGGGAGGGCTGAGGAATGAGCAGTTCTTC
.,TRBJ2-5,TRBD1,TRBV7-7,CASSSTGFGQETQYF,TGTGCTAGCAGCTCGACAGGGTTTGGGCAAGAGACCCAGTACTTC
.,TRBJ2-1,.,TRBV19,CASSTGGNEQFF,TGTGCCAGTTCGACTGGTGGGAATGAGCAGTTCTTC
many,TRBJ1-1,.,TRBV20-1,CSARDLDQTMNTEAFF,TGCAGTGCTAGAGATCTTGATCAGACCATGAACACTGAAGCTTTCTTT
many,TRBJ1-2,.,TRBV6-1,CASSVSDSLLGYTF,TGTGCCAGCAGTGTTTCGGACAGCCTTCTAGGCTACACCTTC
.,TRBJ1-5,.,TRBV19,CASSTEGDHLPQHF,TGTGCCAGTAGTACCGAAGGGGACCATCTACCCCAGCATTTT
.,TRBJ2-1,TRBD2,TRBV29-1,CSVEGLAGVNNEQFF,TGCAGCGTTGAAGGACTAGCGGGGGTTAACAATGAGCAGTTCTTC
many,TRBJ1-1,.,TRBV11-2,CASSLAGSLGQGTEAFF,TGTGCCAGCAGCTTAGCCGGGTCTTTAGGGCAGGGGACTGAAGCTTTCTTT
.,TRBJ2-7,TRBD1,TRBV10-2,CASGRDRGNEQYF,TGCGCCAGCGGGCGGGACAGGGGTAACGAGCAGTACTTC
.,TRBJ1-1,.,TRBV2,CASSEGLAEYNEAFF,TGTGCCAGCAGTGAAGGTCTAGCGGAATACAATGAAGCTTTCTTT
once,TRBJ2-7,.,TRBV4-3,CACSAVVSGNYEQYF,TGCGCCTGCAGTGCGGTAGTGTCCGGTAACTACGAACAGTACTTC
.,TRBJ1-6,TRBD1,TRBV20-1,CSARDLGQGSSPLHF,TGCAGTGCTAGAGATCTGGGACAGGGGAGTTCACCCCTCCACTTT
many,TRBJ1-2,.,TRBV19,CATHPSQGHYGYTF,TGTGCCACCCACCCGTCCCAGGGCCACTATGGCTACACCTTC
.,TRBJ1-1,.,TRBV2,CASMGRRAFF,TGTGCCAGCATGGGGCGCCGAGCTTTCTTT
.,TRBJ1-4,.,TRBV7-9,CASSLGTEDEKLFF,TGTGCCAGCAGCTTAGGGACAGAAGATGAAAAACTGTTTTTT
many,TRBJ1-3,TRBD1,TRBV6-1,CASSGTGSVSGNTIYF,TGTGCCAGCAGTGGGACAGGATCCGTCTCTGGAAACACCATATATTTT
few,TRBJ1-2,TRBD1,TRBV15,CATREGADPYGYTF,TGTGCCACCAGGGAGGGGGCAGATCCTTATGGCTACACCTTC
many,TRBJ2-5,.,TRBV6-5,CASSYGGAEETQYF,TGTGCCAGCAGTTATGGGGGGGCCGAGGAGACCCAGTACTTC
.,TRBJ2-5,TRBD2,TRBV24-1,CATSGKGREQETQYF,TGTGCCACCAGTGGGAAGGGGCGGGAGCAAGAGACCCAGTACTTC